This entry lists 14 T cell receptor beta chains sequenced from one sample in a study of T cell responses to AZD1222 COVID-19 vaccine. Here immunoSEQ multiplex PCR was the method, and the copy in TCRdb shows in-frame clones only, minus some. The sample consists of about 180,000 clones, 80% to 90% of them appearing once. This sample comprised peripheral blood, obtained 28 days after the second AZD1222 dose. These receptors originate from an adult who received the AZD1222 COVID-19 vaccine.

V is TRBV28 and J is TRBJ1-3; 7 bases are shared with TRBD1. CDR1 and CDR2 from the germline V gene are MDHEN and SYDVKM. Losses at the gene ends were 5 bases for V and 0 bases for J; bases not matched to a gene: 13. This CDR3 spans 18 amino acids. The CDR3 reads CASSAPRTGNPSGNTIYF. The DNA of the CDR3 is TGTGCCAGCAGTGCCCCGCGGACAGGCAACCCCTCTGGAAACACCATATATTTT. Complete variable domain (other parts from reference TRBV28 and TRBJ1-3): DVKVTQSSRYLVKRTGEKVFLECVQDMDHENMFWYRQDPGLGLRLIYFSYDVKMKEKGDIPEGYSVSREKKERFSLILESASTNQTSMYLCASSAPRTGNPSGNTIYFGEGSWLTVV.

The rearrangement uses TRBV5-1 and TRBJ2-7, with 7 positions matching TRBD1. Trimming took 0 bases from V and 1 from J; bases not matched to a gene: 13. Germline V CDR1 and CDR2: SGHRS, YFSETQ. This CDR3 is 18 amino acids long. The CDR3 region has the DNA TGCGCCAGCAGCTTGGGGAACTCAGGGGGAACGACATCCTACGAGCAGTACTTC. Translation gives CASSLGNSGGTTSYEQYF.

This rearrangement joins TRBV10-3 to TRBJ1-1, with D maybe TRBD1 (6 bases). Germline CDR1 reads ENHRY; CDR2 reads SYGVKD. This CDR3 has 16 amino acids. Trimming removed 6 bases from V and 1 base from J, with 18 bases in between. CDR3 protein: CAIRPTDRRPNTEAFF. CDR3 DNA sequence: TGTGCCATCAGACCTACAGACAGGCGACCGAACACTGAAGCTTTCTTT.

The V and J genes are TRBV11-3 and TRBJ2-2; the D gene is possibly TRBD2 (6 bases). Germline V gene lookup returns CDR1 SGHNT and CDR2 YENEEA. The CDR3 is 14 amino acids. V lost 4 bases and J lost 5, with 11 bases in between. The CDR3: CASSSGLETGELFF. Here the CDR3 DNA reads TGTGCCAGCAGCTCGGGACTCGAGACCGGGGAGCTGTTTTTT.

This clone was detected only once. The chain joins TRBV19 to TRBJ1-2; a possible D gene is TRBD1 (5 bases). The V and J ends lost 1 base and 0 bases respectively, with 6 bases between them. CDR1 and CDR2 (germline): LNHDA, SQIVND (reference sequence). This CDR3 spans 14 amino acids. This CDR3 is CASSIGQSNYGYTF. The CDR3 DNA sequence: TGTGCCAGTAGTATAGGACAGTCTAACTATGGCTACACCTTC.

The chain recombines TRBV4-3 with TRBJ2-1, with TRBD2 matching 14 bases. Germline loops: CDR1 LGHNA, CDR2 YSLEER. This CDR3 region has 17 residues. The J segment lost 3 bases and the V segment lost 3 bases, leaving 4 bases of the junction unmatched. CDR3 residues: CASSHAGLAGGYNEQFF. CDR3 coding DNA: TGCGCCAGCAGCCATGCCGGACTAGCGGGGGGCTACAATGAGCAGTTCTTC.

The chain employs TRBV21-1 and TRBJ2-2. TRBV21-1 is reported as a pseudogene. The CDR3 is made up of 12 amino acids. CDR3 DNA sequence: TGTGCCAGCAGCAAAGGGACCGGGGAGCTGTTTTTT. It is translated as CASSKGTGELFF.

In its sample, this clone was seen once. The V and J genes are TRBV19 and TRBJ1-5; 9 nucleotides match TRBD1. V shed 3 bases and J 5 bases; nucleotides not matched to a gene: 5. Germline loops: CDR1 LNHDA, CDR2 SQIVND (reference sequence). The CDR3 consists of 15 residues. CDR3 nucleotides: TGTGCCAGTAGTATTCTGGGACAGGGCGATCAGCCCCAGCATTTT. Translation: CASSILGQGDQPQHF.

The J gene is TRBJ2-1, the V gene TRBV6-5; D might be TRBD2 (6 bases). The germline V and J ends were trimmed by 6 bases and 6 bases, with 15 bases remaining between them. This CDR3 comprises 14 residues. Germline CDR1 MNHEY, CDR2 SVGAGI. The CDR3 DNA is TGTGCCAGCAGCCTCTCGACTAGGGGCAATGAGCAGTTCTTC. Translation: CASSLSTRGNEQFF.

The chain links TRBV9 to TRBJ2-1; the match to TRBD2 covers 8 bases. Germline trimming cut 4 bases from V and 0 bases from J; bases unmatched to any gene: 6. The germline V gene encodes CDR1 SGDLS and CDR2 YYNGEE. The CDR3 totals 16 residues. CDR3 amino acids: CASSTGLAPSYNEQFF. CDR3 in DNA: TGTGCCAGCAGCACCGGACTAGCCCCCTCCTACAATGAGCAGTTCTTC.

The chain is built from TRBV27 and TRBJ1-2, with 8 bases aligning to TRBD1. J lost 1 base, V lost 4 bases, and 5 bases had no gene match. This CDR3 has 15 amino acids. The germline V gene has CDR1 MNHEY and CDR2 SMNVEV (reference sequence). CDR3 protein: CASSSTGADNYGYTF. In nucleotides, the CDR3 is TGTGCCAGCAGTTCGACAGGGGCAGATAACTATGGCTACACCTTC.

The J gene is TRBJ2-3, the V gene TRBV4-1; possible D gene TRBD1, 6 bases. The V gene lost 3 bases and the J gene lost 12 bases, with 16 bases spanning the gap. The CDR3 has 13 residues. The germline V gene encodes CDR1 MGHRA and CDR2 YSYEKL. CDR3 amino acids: CASSHQGAGAQYF. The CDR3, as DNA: TGCGCCAGCAGCCATCAAGGGGCAGGGGCACAGTATTTT.

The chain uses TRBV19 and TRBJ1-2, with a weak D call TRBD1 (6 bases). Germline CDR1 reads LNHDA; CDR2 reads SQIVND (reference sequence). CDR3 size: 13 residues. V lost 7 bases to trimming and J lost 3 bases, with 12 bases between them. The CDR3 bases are TGTGCCAGTAAAAGGCAGGGGTACTATGGCTACACCTTC. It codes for CASKRQGYYGYTF.

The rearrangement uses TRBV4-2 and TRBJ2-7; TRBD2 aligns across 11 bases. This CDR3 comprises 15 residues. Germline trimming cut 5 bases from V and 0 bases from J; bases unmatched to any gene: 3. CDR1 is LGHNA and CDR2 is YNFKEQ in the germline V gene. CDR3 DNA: TGTGCCAGCAGCTCCGGGACTAGCGGCTCCTACGAGCAGTACTTC. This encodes CASSSGTSGSYEQYF.